The source of this T cell receptor (beta chain) is a study of CD8+ T cells in alopecia areata. Study background: Twice a day, 5 to 10 mg of oral tofacitinib was administered to treated patients.

The sample holds one count of this clone. CDR1 and CDR2 from the germline V gene are ENHRY and SYGVKD. The CDR3 is 12 amino acids. Between the trimmed V and J ends, which lost 2 bases and 4 bases, there was a span of 6 bases. As to treatment: oral pan-JAK inhibitor, 5-10 mg twice daily. The study team obtained lesional scalp punch biopsies and peripheral blood from alopecia areata patients. Extraction of RNA preceded its reverse transcription into cDNA, which served as the sequencing template. Produced via immunoSEQ multiplex PCR; TCRdb's table is partial and in-frame only. Seen here are about 180,000 clones, 50% to 65% observed once, and the top ten hold 10% to 13%.

The sequence was obtained from a human donor with alopecia areata. This sequence joins TRBV10-3 and TRBJ2-7; D perhaps matches TRBD1 (5 bases). The source material was CD8+ T cells sorted from blood, sampled at week 24, from a patient treated with tofacitinib. The CDR3 here is CAISEDSYEQYF. The CDR3 nucleotides read TGTGCCATCAGTGAGGACAGTTACGAGCAGTACTTC.